This T cell receptor (beta chain) appears in the sequencing data of a study of blood T cell repertoires in COVID-19. Overall study context: Italy, Spain and the United States were the sources of the convalescent and acute COVID-19 samples. The cDNA or gDNA used as material had been derived from T cells, B-cell-depleted T cells, or PBMCs.

Only a few counts were recorded for this clone. Germline V gene sequence: CDR1 WSHSY, CDR2 SAAADI. The CDR3 runs to 16 residues. Trimming took off 3 bases at V and 2 bases at J, with 11 bases between the two ends. How the authors handled the data: The assay estimated nucleated cells by amplifying reference gene primers. The assay was immunoSEQ multiplex PCR, and TCRdb's table has in-frame clones only and misses some. That table furnishes V, J and clone size, whereas the DNA furnished D and trimming. The top ten hold about 5.3% of the sample, which has about 41,000 clones, roughly 91% seen once. The sequencing sample was made of peripheral blood. The chain combines TRBV10-2 with TRBJ1-6; weak D call: TRBD1 (6 bases). The clonotype comes from a human donor in a cohort sampled during active COVID-19. This CDR3 is CASSDPTGAYNSPLHF. Written as DNA, the CDR3 is TGCGCCAGCAGTGACCCGACAGGAGCCTATAATTCACCCCTCCACTTT.